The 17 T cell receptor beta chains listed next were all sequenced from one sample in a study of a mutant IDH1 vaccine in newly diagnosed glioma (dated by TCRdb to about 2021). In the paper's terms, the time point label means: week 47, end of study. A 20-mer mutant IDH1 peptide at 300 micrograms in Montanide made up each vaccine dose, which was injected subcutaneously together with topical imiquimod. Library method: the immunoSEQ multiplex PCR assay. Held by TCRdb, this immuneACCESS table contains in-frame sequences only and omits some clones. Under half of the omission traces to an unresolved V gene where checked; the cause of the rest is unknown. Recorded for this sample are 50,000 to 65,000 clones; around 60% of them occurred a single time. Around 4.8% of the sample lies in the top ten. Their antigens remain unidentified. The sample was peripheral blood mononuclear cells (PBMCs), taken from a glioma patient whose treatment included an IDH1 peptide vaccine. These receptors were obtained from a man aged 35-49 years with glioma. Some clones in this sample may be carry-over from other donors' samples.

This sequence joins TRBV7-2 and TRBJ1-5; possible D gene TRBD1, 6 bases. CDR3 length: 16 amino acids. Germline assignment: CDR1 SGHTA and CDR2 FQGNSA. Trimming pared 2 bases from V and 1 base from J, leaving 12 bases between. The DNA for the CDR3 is TGTGCCAGCAGCTTAAGGAGGGGGGACAGCAATCAGCCCCAGCATTTT. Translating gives CASSLRRGDSNQPQHF.

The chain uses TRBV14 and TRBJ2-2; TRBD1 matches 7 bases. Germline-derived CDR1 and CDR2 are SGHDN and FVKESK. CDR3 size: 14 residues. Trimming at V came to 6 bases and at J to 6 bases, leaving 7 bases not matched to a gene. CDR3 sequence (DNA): TGTGCCAGCAGGAGGGGACAGATATCCGGGGAGCTGTTTTTT. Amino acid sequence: CASRRGQISGELFF.

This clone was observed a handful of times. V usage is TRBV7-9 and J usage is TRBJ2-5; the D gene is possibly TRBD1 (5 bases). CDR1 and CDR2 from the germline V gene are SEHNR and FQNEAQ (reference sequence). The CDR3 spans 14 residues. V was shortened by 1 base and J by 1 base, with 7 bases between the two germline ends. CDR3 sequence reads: CASSLGTRQETQYF. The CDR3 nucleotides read TGTGCCAGCAGCTTAGGGACACGCCAAGAGACCCAGTACTTC.

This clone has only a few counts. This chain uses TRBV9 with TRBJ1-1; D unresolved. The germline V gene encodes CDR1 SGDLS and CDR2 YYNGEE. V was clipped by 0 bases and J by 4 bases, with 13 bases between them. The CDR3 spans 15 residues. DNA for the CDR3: TGTGCCAGCAGCGTAGGAGAGGGAGAGGCCACTGAAGCTTTCTTT. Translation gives CASSVGEGEATEAFF.

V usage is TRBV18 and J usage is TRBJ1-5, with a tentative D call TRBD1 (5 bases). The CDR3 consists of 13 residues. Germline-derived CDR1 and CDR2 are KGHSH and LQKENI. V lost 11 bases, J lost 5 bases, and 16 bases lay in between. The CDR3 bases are TGTGCCGGGGCAGAAGGGGTGGATCAGCCCCAGCATTTT. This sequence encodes CAGAEGVDQPQHF. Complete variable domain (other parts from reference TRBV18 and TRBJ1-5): NAGVMQNPRHLVRRRGQEARLRCSPMKGHSHVYWYRQLPEEGLKFMVYLQKENIIDESGMPKERFSAEFPKEGPSILRIQQVVRGDSAAYFCAGAEGVDQPQHFGDGTRLSIL.

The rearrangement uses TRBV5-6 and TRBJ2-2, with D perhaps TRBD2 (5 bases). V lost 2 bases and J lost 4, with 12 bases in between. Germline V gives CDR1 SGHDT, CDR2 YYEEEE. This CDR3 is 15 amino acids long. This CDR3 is CASSLEGKSTGELFF. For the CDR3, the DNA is TGTGCCAGCAGCTTAGAGGGAAAGTCCACCGGGGAGCTGTTTTTT.

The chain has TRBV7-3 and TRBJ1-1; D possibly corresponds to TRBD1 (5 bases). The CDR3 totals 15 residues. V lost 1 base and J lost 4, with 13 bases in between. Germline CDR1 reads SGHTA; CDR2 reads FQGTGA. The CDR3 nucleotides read TGTGCCAGCAGCTTAAAGGCGGTTGGGGGCACTGAAGCTTTCTTT. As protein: CASSLKAVGGTEAFF. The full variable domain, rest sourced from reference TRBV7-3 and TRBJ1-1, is GAGVSQTPSNKVTEKGKYVELRCDPISGHTALYWYRQSLGQGPEFLIYFQGTGAADDSGLPNDRFFAVRPEGSVSTLKIQRTERGDSAVYLCASSLKAVGGTEAFFGQGTRLTVV.

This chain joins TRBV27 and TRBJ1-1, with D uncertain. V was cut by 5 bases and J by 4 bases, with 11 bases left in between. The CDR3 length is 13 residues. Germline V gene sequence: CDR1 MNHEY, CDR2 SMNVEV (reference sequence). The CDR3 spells CASSGTVVTEAFF. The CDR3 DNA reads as TGTGCCAGCAGTGGAACAGTTGTCACTGAAGCTTTCTTT.

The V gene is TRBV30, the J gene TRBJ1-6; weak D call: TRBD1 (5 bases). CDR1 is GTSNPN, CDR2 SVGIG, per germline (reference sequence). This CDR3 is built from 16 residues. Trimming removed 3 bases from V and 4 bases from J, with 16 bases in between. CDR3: CAWRKGVGTYNSPLHF. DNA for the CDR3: TGTGCCTGGAGAAAGGGCGTAGGGACGTATAATTCACCCCTCCACTTT.

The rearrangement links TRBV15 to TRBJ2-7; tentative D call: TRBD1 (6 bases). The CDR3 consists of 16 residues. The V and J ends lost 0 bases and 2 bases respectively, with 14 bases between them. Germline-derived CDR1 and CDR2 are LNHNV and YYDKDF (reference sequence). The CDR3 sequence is CATSRDITGTTYEQYF. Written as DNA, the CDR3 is TGTGCCACCAGCAGAGACATAACCGGGACAACCTACGAGCAGTACTTC.

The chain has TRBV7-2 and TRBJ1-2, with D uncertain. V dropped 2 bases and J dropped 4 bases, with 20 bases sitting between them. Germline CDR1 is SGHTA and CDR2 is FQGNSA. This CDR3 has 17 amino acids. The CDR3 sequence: CASSLSRARLTSYGYTF. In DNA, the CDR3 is TGTGCCAGCAGCTTATCGAGGGCAAGACTAACGAGCTATGGCTACACCTTC.

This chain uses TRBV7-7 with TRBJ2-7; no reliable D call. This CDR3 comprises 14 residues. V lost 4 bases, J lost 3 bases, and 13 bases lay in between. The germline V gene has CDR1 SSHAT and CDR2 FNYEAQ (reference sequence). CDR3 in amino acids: CASSSDPLDYEQYF. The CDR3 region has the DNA TGTGCCAGCAGCTCAGACCCCCTCGACTACGAGCAGTACTTC.

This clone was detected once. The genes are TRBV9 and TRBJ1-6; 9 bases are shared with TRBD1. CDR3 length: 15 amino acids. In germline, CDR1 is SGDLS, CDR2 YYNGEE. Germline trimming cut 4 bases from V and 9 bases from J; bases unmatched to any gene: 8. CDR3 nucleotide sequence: TGTGCCAGCAGCCCAACGGGACAGGGAGCTTCACCCCTCCACTTT. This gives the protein CASSPTGQGASPLHF.

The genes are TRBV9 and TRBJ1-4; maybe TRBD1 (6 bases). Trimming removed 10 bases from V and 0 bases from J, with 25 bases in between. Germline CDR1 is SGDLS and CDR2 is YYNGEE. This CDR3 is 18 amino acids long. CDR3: CALRGAAALDATNEKLFF. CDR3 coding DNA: TGTGCCCTCCGGGGGGCAGCCGCCTTGGATGCAACTAATGAAAAACTGTTTTTT.

The CDR3 coding sequence is TGTGCCAGCAGTTTATGGGCAGGAAGAGGGTCACCCCTCCACTTT. Translated, it gives CASSLWAGRGSPLHF. The V and J genes are TRBV28 and TRBJ1-6; D gene ambiguous. There are 15 residues in the CDR3. Germline CDR1 and CDR2: MDHEN and SYDVKM. V lost 0 bases and J lost 10, with 13 bases in between.

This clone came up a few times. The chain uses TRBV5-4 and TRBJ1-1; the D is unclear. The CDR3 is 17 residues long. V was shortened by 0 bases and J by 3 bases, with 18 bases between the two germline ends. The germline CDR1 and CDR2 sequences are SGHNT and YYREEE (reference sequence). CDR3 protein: CASSLGPPGSRYTEAFF. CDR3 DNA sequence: TGTGCCAGCAGCTTGGGACCGCCCGGCAGCCGATACACTGAAGCTTTCTTT.

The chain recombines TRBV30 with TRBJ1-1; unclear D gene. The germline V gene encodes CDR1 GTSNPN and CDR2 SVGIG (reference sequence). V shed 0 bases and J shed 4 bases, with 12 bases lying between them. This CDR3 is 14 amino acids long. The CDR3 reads CAWSVSLRTTEAFF. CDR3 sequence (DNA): TGTGCCTGGAGTGTGAGTTTGCGTACCACTGAAGCTTTCTTT.